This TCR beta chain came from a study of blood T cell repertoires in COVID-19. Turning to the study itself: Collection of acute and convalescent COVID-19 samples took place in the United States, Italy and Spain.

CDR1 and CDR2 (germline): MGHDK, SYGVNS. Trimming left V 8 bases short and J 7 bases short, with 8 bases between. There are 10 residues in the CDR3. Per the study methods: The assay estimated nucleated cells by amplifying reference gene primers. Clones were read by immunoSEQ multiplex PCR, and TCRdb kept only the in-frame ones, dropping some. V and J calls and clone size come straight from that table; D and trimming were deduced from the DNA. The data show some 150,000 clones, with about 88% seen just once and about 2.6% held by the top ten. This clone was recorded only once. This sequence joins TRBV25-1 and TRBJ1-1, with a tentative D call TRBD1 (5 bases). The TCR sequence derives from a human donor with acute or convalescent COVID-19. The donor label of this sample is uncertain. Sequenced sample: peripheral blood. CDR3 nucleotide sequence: TGTGCCAGCGGAGACAGTGAAGCTTTCTTT. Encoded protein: CASGDSEAFF.